Only a few counts were recorded for the clone carrying this T cell receptor beta chain. Its antigen is unknown. With 10%, 30% or 50% of RNA, about 17,000 to 1,000,000 naive CD8 T cells were sequenced. Naive CD8 T cells were sorted, and the gate applied was CD8+CD4-CCR7+CD45RA+. The CDR3 is made up of 18 amino acids. Germline lookup yields CDR1 SEHNR and CDR2 FQNEAQ (reference sequence). The V gene end was trimmed by 5 bases and the J gene end by 4 bases; junction bases not matched to a gene: 17. TCRdb independently ran MiXCR on the PCR reads; one entry per CDR3 protein. The sample includes about 630,000 distinct CDR3 sequences, 25% of them seen just once. The source of the sample is a study of molecular identifiers for immune sequencing clone quantification. Study summary: Four of five splits of RNA from approximately 20,000 or 98,000 naive CD8 cells were sequenced in replicates.

Study-level results: Barcode-sharing identical TCR molecules could underestimate highly expanded clone sizes.

The receptor comes from a human donor in good health. Some libraries in this study had Jurkat cell RNA spiked in. Source material: naive CD8+ T cells from blood, with Jurkat cell RNA spiked in. Subset of the sample: FACS-sorted CD8+CD4-CCR7+CD45RA+ naive T cells. J is TRBJ2-3 and V is TRBV7-9, with 8 bases that match TRBD2. CDR3 sequence: CASSAPGGGLESADTQYF. The CDR3 region has the DNA TGTGCCAGCAGCGCCCCCGGGGGGGGGCTGGAGAGCGCAGATACGCAGTATTTT. Complete variable domain (other parts from reference TRBV7-9 and TRBJ2-3): DTGVSQNPRHKITKRGQNVTFRCDPISEHNRLYWYRQTLGQGPEFLTYFQNEAQLEKSRLLSDRFSAERPKGSFSTLEIQRTEQGDSAMYLCASSAPGGGLESADTQYFGPGTRLTVL.